This T cell receptor (beta chain) appears in the sequencing data of a study of sequential checkpoint blockade in melanoma. The overall study: Arm A got nivolumab then ipilimumab; arm B the reverse, 1:1. Each arm's sequence ended with maintenance nivolumab.

Treatment reported: randomized to nivolumab then ipilimumab (arm A) or the reverse (arm B). Live CD3+CD8+ CD19− CD56− cells were sorted from PBMCs. After removal of 3 bases from V and 5 bases from J, the junction contained 9 bases not matched to a gene. Germline loops: CDR1 MRHNA, CDR2 SNTAGT. This CDR3 has 15 amino acids. Libraries were prepared by immunoSEQ multiplex PCR; TCRdb keeps only in-frame clonotypes and omits some of them. This sample has about 17,000 clones; roughly 69% occur once, and the top ten carry approximately 17%. The sequencing used CD8+ T cells sorted from blood (inferred from file names), collected from a patient given nivolumab and ipilimumab in sequence. The receptor was derived from a human donor with melanoma. The chain is built from TRBV6-4 and TRBJ1-1; 7 nucleotides match TRBD1. The CDR3 sequence: CASSERVAGGTEAFF. The CDR3 DNA sequence: TGTGCCAGCAGTGAAAGGGTGGCAGGGGGAACTGAAGCTTTCTTT.